This T cell receptor beta chain was sequenced during a study of cytomegalovirus exposure and HLA in healthy donors. On the study more broadly: Unique TCRs numbering roughly 85 million, obtained from HLA-typed donors, made up an early data release. Within the Caucasian-associated ancestry cluster were 81% of the roughly 380 genotyped donors. Findings of the study overall: In a later analysis, TCR beta V- and J-gene trimming showed a link to a missense DCLRE1C variant.

PCR involved 60 Vbeta and 13 Jbeta primers. The method was immunoSEQ multiplex PCR; TCRdb's version includes in-frame clones alone and lacks a portion of them. This sample has 130,000 to 150,000 clones, with roughly 76% found just once. Healthy people donating bone marrow made up the donors. This clone was recorded only once. Its specificity is unknown. Germline assignment: CDR1 LNHDA and CDR2 SQIVND (reference sequence). V was clipped by 1 base and J by 1 base, with 7 bases between them. The CDR3 sequence is 14 residues long. The sample consisted of PBMCs. The chain is built from TRBV19 and TRBJ1-2, with D hard to call. The origin of this receptor is a woman in her forties in good health and CMV-seronegative. In DNA, the CDR3 is TGTGCCAGTAGTATAGGACTGTATAACTATGGCTACACCTTC. Translated, it gives CASSIGLYNYGYTF.